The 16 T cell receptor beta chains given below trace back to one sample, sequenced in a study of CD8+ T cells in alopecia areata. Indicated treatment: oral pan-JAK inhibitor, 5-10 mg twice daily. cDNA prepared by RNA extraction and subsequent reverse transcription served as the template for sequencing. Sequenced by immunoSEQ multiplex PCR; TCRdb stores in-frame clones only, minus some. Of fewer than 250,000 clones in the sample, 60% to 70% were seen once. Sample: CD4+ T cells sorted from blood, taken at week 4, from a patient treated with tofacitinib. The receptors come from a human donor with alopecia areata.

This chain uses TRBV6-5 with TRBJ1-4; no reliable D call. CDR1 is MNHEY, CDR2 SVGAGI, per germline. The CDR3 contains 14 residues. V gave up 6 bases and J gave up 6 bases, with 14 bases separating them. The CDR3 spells CASSPHLRDEKLFF. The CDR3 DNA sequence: TGTGCCAGCAGCCCACACCTTAGAGATGAAAAACTGTTTTTT.

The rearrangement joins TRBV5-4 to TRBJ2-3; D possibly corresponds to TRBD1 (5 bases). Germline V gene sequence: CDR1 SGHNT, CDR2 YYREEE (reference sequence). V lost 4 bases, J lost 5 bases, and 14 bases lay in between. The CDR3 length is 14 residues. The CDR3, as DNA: TGTGCCAGCAGCAAAGGGGTGTGGGTAGATACGCAGTATTTT. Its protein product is CASSKGVWVDTQYF.

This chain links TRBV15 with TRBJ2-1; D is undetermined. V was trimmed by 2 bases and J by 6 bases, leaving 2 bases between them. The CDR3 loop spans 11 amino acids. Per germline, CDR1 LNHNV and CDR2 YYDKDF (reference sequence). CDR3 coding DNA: TGTGCCACCAGCAGACGCAATGAGCAGTTCTTC. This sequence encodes CATSRRNEQFF.

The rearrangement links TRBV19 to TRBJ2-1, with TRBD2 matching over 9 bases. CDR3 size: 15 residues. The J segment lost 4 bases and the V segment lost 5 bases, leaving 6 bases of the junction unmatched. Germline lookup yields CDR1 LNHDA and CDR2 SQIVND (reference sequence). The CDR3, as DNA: TGTGCCAGTAGTCTACTAGCGGGCATATACAATGAGCAGTTCTTC. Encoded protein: CASSLLAGIYNEQFF.

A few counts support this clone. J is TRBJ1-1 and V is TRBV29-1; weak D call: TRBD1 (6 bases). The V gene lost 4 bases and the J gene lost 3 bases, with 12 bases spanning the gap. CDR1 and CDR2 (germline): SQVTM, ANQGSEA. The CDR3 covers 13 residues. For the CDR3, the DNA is TGCAGCGTTGGACAGGCCCTTTACACTGAAGCTTTCTTT. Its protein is CSVGQALYTEAFF.

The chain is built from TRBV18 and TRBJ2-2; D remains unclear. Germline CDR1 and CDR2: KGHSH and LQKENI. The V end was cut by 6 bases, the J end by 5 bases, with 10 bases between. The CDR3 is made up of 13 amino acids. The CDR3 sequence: CASSTTGTGELFF. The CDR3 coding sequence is TGTGCCAGCTCGACCACTGGGACCGGGGAGCTGTTTTTT.

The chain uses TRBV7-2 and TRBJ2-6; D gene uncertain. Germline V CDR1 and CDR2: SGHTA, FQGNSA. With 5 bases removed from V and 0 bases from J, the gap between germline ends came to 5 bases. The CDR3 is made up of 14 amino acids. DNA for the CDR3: TGTGCCAGCAGCACTGACTCTGGGGCCAACGTCCTGACTTTC. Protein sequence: CASSTDSGANVLTF.

The CDR3 region is CAWSWGNYGYTF. The CDR3, as DNA: TGTGCCTGGAGTTGGGGAAACTATGGCTACACCTTC. The V and J genes are TRBV30 and TRBJ1-2, with D hard to call. The CDR3 has 12 amino acids. Germline lookup yields CDR1 GTSNPN and CDR2 SVGIG (reference sequence). V was clipped by 2 bases and J by 2 bases, with 6 bases between them.

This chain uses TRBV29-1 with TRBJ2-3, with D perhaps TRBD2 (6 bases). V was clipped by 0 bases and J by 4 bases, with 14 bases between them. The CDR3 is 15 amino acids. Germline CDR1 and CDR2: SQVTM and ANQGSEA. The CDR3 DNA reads TGCAGCGTTGAAGATCCAATTAGCGGTGCAGATACGCAGTATTTT. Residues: CSVEDPISGADTQYF.

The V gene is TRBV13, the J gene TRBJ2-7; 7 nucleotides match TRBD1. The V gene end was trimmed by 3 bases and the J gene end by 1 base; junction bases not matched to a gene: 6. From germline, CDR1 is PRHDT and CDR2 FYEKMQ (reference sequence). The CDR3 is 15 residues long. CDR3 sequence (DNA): TGTGCCAGCAGCTTGGGATCGACAGGGTCCTACGAGCAGTACTTC. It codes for CASSLGSTGSYEQYF.

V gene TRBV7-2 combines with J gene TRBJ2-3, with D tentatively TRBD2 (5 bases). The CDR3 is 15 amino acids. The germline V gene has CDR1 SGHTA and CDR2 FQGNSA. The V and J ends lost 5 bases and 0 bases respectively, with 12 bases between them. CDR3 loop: CASSLRTGSTDTQYF. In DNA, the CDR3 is TGTGCCAGCAGCCTGAGGACGGGGAGCACAGATACGCAGTATTTT. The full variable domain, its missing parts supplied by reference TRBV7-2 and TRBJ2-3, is GAGVSQSPSNKVTEKGKDVELRCDPISGHTALYWYRQSLGQGLEFLIYFQGNSAPDKSGLPSDRFSAERTGGSVSTLTIQRTQQEDSAVYLCASSLRTGSTDTQYFGPGTRLTVL.

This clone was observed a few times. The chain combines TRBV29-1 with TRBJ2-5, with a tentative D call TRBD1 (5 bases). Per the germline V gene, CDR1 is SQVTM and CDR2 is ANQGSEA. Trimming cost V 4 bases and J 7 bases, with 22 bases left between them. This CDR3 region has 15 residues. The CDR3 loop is CSVAGMNWAAVTQYF. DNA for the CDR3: TGCAGCGTTGCAGGGATGAACTGGGCGGCGGTGACCCAGTACTTC.

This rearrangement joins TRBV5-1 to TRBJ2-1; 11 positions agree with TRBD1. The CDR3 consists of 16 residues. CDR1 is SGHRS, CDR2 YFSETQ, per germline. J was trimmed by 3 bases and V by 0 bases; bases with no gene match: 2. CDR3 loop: CASSLDGTGGYNEQFF. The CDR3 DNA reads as TGCGCCAGCAGCTTGGACGGGACAGGGGGCTACAATGAGCAGTTCTTC.

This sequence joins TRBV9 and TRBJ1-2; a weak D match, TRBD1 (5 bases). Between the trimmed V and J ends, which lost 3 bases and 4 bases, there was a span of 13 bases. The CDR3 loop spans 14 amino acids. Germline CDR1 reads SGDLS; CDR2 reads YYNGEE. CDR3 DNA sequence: TGTGCCAGCAGCGCCGGCTCAGGGTTCTATGGCTACACCTTC. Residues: CASSAGSGFYGYTF.

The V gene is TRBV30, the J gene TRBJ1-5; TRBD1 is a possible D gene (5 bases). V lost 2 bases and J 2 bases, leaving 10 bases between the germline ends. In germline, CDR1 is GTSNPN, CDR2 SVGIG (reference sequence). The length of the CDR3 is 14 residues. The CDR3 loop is CAWSLGRGNQPQHF. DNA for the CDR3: TGTGCCTGGAGTCTCGGCAGGGGCAATCAGCCCCAGCATTTT.

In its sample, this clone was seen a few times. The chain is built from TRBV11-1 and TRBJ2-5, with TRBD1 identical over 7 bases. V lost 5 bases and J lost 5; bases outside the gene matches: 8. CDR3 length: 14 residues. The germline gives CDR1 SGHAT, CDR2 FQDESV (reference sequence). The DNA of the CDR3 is TGTGCCAGCAGCACACAGACAGGGATGGAGACCCAGTACTTC. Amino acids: CASSTQTGMETQYF.